The text below deals with one T cell receptor (beta chain). The antigen remains undetermined. The CDR3 has 13 amino acids. Trimming stripped 4 bases from V and 0 bases from J, with 7 bases between. Germline V CDR1 and CDR2: LNHDA, SQIVND (reference sequence). The sample originates from a study of T cell responses to AZD1222 COVID-19 vaccine. TCRdb's copy holds only in-frame clones and misses some; the assay was immunoSEQ multiplex PCR. The sample lists 60,000 to 70,000 clones, roughly four fifths occurring once. General study results and limits: Spike-specific TCR depth and breadth grew after two AZD1222 doses. Sampling captured repertoires only after the peak T cell response.

The specimen comprised peripheral blood, sampled on day 0 of AZD1222 vaccination. The genes are TRBV19 and TRBJ2-7; no definite D call. The sequence came from an adult in good health. The CDR3 is CASSKQSSYEQYF. For the CDR3, the DNA is TGTGCCAGTAGTAAACAGAGCTCCTACGAGCAGTACTTC.